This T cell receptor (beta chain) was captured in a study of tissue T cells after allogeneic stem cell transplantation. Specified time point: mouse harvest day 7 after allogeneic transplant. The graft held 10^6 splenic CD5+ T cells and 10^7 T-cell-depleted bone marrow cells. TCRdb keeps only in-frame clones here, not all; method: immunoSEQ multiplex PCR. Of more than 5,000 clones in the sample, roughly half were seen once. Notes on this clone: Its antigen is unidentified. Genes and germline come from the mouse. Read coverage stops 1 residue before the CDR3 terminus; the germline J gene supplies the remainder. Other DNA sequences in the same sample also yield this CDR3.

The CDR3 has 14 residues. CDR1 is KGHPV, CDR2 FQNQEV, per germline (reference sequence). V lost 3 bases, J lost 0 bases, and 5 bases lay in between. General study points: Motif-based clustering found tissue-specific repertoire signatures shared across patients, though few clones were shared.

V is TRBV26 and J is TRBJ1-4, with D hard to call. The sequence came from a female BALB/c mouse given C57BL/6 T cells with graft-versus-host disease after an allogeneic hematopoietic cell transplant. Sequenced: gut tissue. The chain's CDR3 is CASSLGISNERLFF. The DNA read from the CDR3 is TGTGCCAGCAGTCTAGGAATTTCCAACGAAAGATTATTT. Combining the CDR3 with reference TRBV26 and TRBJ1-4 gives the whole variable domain NSKVIQTPRYLVKGQGQKAKMRCIPEKGHPVVFWYQQNKNNEFKFLINFQNQEVLQQIDMTEKRFSAECPSNSPCSLEIQSSEAGDSALYLCASSLGISNERLFFGHGTKLSVL.